Listed here is a single T cell receptor beta chain. This CDR3 has 14 amino acids. With V trimmed by 4 bases and J by 9 bases, 10 bases remained unmatched. The V gene's germline CDR1 is SEHNR and CDR2 FQNEAQ (reference sequence). In the PCR, 60 Vbeta and 13 Jbeta primers were used. Measured with immunoSEQ multiplex PCR; TCRdb has only the in-frame clones, and not every one. The sample consists of 100,000 or so clones, around 75% of them appearing once. The data stem from a study of cytomegalovirus exposure and HLA in healthy donors. This sequence joins TRBV7-9 and TRBJ2-7, with 9 nucleotides matching TRBD2. The sample was PBMCs. This clonotype was sampled from a man aged 35-49 years in good health and CMV-seronegative. The chain's CDR3 is CASSSSDSGRRQYF. CDR3 in DNA: TGTGCCAGCAGCTCCTCGGATAGCGGGAGAAGGCAGTACTTC.